This TCR beta chain was identified in a study of post-analysis software for immune sequencing data. Built from TCR beta cDNA, the libraries had unique molecular identifiers in them. T cells numbering about 0.9 to 11 million yielded cDNA molecules that totaled approximately 500,000. TCRdb reprocessed the PCR reads via MiXCR and lists one record per CDR3 protein. The sample comprises 400,000 to 500,000 distinct CDR3 sequences, 30% to 40% of which are singletons, and 6.5% to 8% rests with the top ten. This clonotype was seen a handful of times. Its specificity is not known. Study-level results: Multiple sclerosis patients showed significantly lower normalized Chao1 diversity than controls did. F measure clustering grouped samples strongly by preparation batch. Patients used about 5 TRBV segments, including TRBV5-6, TRBV5-1 and TRBV20-1, more often than controls.

The CDR3 spans 13 residues. V was cut by 5 bases and J by 8 bases, with 13 bases left in between. This sequence joins TRBV12-3 or TRBV12-4 and TRBJ2-1; TRBD2 might be the D (6 bases). The specimen was blood. The receptor was derived from a girl aged 2 to 9 with multiple sclerosis. CDR3 nucleotide sequence: TGTGCCAGCAGTGCGCATACGGGGGATGAGCAGTTCTTC. Translation gives CASSAHTGDEQFF.